Shown below are 9 T cell receptor beta chains from a single sample sequenced in a study of post-analysis software for immune sequencing data. Study-wide results and caveats: Four to six TRBV segments were significantly more frequent in patients than in controls. TRBV5-6, TRBV5-1 and TRBV20-1 were among these segments.

Unique-molecular-identifier-tagged TCR beta cDNA libraries were used. One entry per CDR3 protein results from TCRdb running MiXCR on the PCR reads. Altogether a few hundred thousand distinct CDR3 sequences are present, about 40% being singletons, with the ten largest covering around 4.8%. The antigens of these receptors remain unknown. The sample was blood. The receptors originated from a girl aged 5 to 17 with multiple sclerosis.

This clonotype was counted many times. The chain recombines TRBV28 with TRBJ2-1; 8 nucleotides line up with TRBD2. Germline V gene lookup returns CDR1 MDHEN and CDR2 SYDVKM. The length of the CDR3 is 15 residues. Trimming took 7 bases from V and 5 from J; bases not matched to a gene: 10. CDR3 sequence reads: CASMHGASGHNEQFF. In DNA, the CDR3 is TGTGCCAGCATGCACGGGGCTAGCGGGCACAATGAGCAGTTCTTC.

The chain combines TRBV6-6 with TRBJ1-1; D is possibly TRBD1 (5 bases). The CDR3 extends over 12 amino acids. V lost 6 bases, J lost 6 bases, and 11 bases lay in between. CDR1 and CDR2 (germline): MNHNY, SVGAGI (reference sequence). CDR3 nucleotides: TGTGCCAGCAGCCGGAGGGACTCTGAAGCTTTCTTT. Protein product: CASSRRDSEAFF.

This clonotype was found many times. The rearrangement links TRBV14 to TRBJ2-5; the D is unclear. The V end was cut by 1 base, the J end by 5 bases, with 5 bases between. This CDR3 is 12 amino acids long. Germline values: CDR1 SGHDN, CDR2 FVKESK. The CDR3 nucleotides read TGTGCCAGCAGCCAAGTTGGGGAGACCCAGTACTTC. Translating it yields CASSQVGETQYF.

There are many counts of this clonotype. This chain links TRBV24-1 with TRBJ2-1; D remains ambiguous. CDR1 and CDR2 (germline): KGHDR, SFDVKD. The CDR3 spans 12 residues. V was shortened by 4 bases and J by 9 bases, with 9 bases between the two germline ends. CDR3 DNA sequence: TGTGCCACCAGTGACGGACCCCGTGAGCAGTTCTTC. Translation gives CATSDGPREQFF.

This clonotype was found many times. This chain links TRBV11-2 with TRBJ2-3, with unresolved D. The CDR3 is 15 amino acids. V shed 0 bases and J shed 0 bases, with 7 bases lying between them. The V gene's germline CDR1 is SGHAT and CDR2 FQNNGV. CDR3 nucleotide sequence: TGTGCCAGCAGCTTAGATCGGATGAGCACAGATACGCAGTATTTT. Its translation: CASSLDRMSTDTQYF.

Note on this clonotype: A much larger clone differs by one base, so this may be a read error. The rearrangement uses TRBV4-2 and TRBJ2-7; either TRBD1 or TRBD2 may fit D (6 bases each). The DNA end is more similar to TRBJ2-5, so the J call may be wrong. CDR1 and CDR2 from the germline V gene are LGHNA and YNFKEQ. This CDR3 region has 14 residues. The CDR3 loop is CASSKGGSAVTQYF. CDR3 sequence (DNA): TGTGCCAGCAGCAAGGGGGGCTCTGCAGTGACCCAGTACTTC.

This clonotype was recorded many times. This chain uses TRBV20-1 with TRBJ2-1, with 12 bases identical to TRBD2. V dropped 3 bases and J dropped 5; count of bases not matched to a gene: 5. This CDR3 spans 15 amino acids. Per germline, CDR1 DFQATT and CDR2 SNEGSKA (reference sequence). The CDR3 loop reads CSASETSGRDNEQFF. In nucleotides, the CDR3 is TGCAGTGCTAGCGAGACTAGCGGGAGAGACAATGAGCAGTTCTTC.

This clonotype was counted many times. The rearrangement uses TRBV5-1 and TRBJ2-3, with D uncertain. Germline CDR1 and CDR2: SGHRS and YFSETQ. V lost 4 bases and J 1 base, leaving 4 bases between the germline ends. This CDR3 is 12 amino acids long. CDR3 nucleotides: TGCGCCAGCAGCACCGGCACAGATACGCAGTATTTT. This encodes CASSTGTDTQYF.

This rearrangement joins TRBV3-1 to TRBJ1-6, with no clear D. Trimming stripped 5 bases from V and 10 bases from J, with 9 bases between. From germline, CDR1 is LGHDT and CDR2 YNNKEL (reference sequence). The CDR3 is 12 amino acids. The CDR3 reads CASSTRESPLHF. In DNA form, the CDR3 reads TGTGCCAGCAGCACACGGGAATCACCCCTCCACTTT. Together with reference TRBV3-1 and TRBJ1-6, the CDR3 gives the full variable domain: DTAVSQTPKYLVTQMGNDKSIKCEQNLGHDTMYWYKQDSKKFLKIMFSYNNKELIINETVPNRFSPKSPDKAHLNLHINSLELGDSAVYFCASSTRESPLHFGNGTRLTVT.